This passage covers 21 T cell receptor beta chains from one sample sequenced in a study of control samples from healthy donors and cancer patients. Some clones are missing from TCRdb's copy, which holds only in-frame ones; the method was immunoSEQ multiplex PCR. This sample has tens of thousands of clones; 70% to 90% occur once, and the top ten carry around 5.7%. The sample consisted of blood. The receptors stem from a woman in her forties or fifties in good health.

The genes are TRBV2 and TRBJ1-4; a weak D match, TRBD1 (5 bases). CDR1 SNHLY and CDR2 FYNNEI come from the germline V gene. The germline V and J ends were trimmed by 3 bases and 8 bases, with 13 bases remaining between them. There are 14 residues in the CDR3. CDR3 sequence: CASSDPGRREKLFF. The DNA for the CDR3 is TGTGCCAGCAGTGATCCAGGGCGTAGGGAAAAACTGTTTTTT.

This chain connects TRBV11-2 to TRBJ2-4; weak D call: TRBD1 (6 bases). The CDR3 covers 16 residues. Germline CDR1 reads SGHAT; CDR2 reads FQNNGV. Trimming pared 5 bases from V and 0 bases from J, leaving 14 bases between. CDR3 in DNA: TGTGCCAGCAGCACCGGACAGTTACTAGCCAAAAACATTCAGTACTTC. This encodes CASSTGQLLAKNIQYF.

The chain recombines TRBV24-1 with TRBJ2-5; TRBD2 matches 12 bases. Germline CDR1 is KGHDR and CDR2 is SFDVKD. V lost 3 bases and J lost 2; bases outside the gene matches: 3. The CDR3 covers 16 residues. The CDR3 DNA sequence: TGTGCCACCAGTGATGGACTAGCGGGGCGTCAAGAGACCCAGTACTTC. Its translation is CATSDGLAGRQETQYF.

This clone was recorded once. The chain is built from TRBV6-5 and TRBJ1-1; TRBD1 matches at 7 bases. The junction had 7 bases not matched to a gene; V was cut back by 6 bases and J by 3 bases. In germline, CDR1 is MNHEY, CDR2 SVGAGI. The CDR3 is made up of 14 amino acids. The CDR3 coding sequence is TGTGCCAGCAGCGTTGACAGGGCCTACACTGAAGCTTTCTTT. Protein product: CASSVDRAYTEAFF.

The chain combines TRBV3-1 (or the pseudogene TRBV3-2) with TRBJ2-7; D is unresolved. Per germline, CDR1 LGHDT and CDR2 YNNKEL (reference sequence). V lost 1 base and J lost 3, with 19 bases in between. This CDR3 region has 17 residues. The CDR3 loop reads CASSQGSWTFQYYEQYF. The CDR3 DNA follows: TGTGCCAGCAGCCAAGGCTCCTGGACCTTCCAGTACTACGAGCAGTACTTC.

The sample holds one count of this clone. The chain's CDR3 is CASSLGGGLNTEAFF. The CDR3 bases are TGCGCCAGCAGCTTGGGGGGCGGCCTGAACACTGAAGCTTTCTTT. This sequence joins TRBV5-1 and TRBJ1-1; possible D gene TRBD1, 5 bases. From germline, CDR1 is SGHRS and CDR2 YFSETQ. This CDR3 comprises 15 residues. V was cut by 0 bases and J by 0 bases, with 9 bases left in between. The variable domain in full, completed from reference TRBV5-1 and TRBJ1-1, reads KAGVTQTPRYLIKTRGQQVTLSCSPISGHRSVSWYQQTPGQGLQFLFEYFSETQRNKGNFPGRFSGRQFSNSRSEMNVSTLELGDSALYLCASSLGGGLNTEAFFGQGTRLTVV.

This clone came up once. This chain connects TRBV2 to TRBJ1-6; D is ambiguous. Trimming pared 2 bases from V and 9 bases from J, leaving 11 bases between. CDR1 and CDR2 from the germline V gene are SNHLY and FYNNEI. This CDR3 has 14 amino acids. In DNA form, the CDR3 reads TGTGCCAGCAGTGAAAAGGAGTTAAGTTCACCCCTCCACTTT. It specifies CASSEKELSSPLHF.

The rearrangement uses TRBV11-2 and TRBJ2-1; 9 nucleotides line up with TRBD2. V was clipped by 5 bases and J by 3 bases; unmatched bases: 8. This CDR3 has 16 residues. Germline CDR1 and CDR2: SGHAT and FQNNGV. The CDR3 DNA reads as TGTGCCAGCAGCCCAACCGAGCGGGGGGACTACAATGAGCAGTTCTTC. It codes for CASSPTERGDYNEQFF.

The V and J genes are TRBV7-9 and TRBJ2-1; 9 bases match TRBD1. CDR1 SEHNR and CDR2 FQNEAQ come from the germline V gene (reference sequence). Germline trimming cut 8 bases from V and 2 bases from J; bases unmatched to any gene: 7. The CDR3 is 15 residues long. The CDR3 loop reads CASSTTGGPYNEQFF. In DNA, the CDR3 is TGTGCCAGCTCTACTACAGGGGGCCCCTACAATGAGCAGTTCTTC. The full variable domain, with the rest looked up from reference TRBV7-9 and TRBJ2-1, is DTGVSQNPRHKITKRGQNVTFRCDPISEHNRLYWYRQTLGQGPEFLTYFQNEAQLEKSRLLSDRFSAERPKGSFSTLEIQRTEQGDSAMYLCASSTTGGPYNEQFFGPGTRLTVL.

The chain uses TRBV6-5 and TRBJ1-6; D uncertain. This CDR3 has 15 residues. Germline V gives CDR1 MNHEY, CDR2 SVGAGI. V dropped 0 bases and J dropped 7 bases, with 10 bases sitting between them. DNA of the CDR3: TGTGCCAGCAGTTACTCACGTGGGGAGAATTCACCCCTCCACTTT. Amino acids: CASSYSRGENSPLHF.

The rearrangement joins TRBV6-5 to TRBJ2-1; maybe TRBD2 (5 bases). Trimming cost V 7 bases and J 6 bases, with 13 bases left between them. Germline loops: CDR1 MNHEY, CDR2 SVGAGI. The CDR3 runs 13 residues. The CDR3 DNA sequence: TGTGCCAGCACGAGGGTTTACTCCAATGAGCAGTTCTTC. It specifies CASTRVYSNEQFF.

The chain carries TRBV6-2 or TRBV6-3 and TRBJ1-1; possibly TRBD1 for D (5 bases). Germline values: CDR1 MNHEY, CDR2 SVGEGT. V dropped 0 bases and J dropped 1 base, with 6 bases sitting between them. The CDR3 is made up of 14 amino acids. CDR3: CASSYSRGNTEAFF. The CDR3 DNA reads as TGTGCCAGCAGTTACTCTAGGGGGAACACTGAAGCTTTCTTT.

The chain employs TRBV24-1 and TRBJ2-2; maybe TRBD2 (5 bases). V was shortened by 4 bases and J by 0 bases, with 8 bases between the two germline ends. CDR1 and CDR2 from the germline V gene are KGHDR and SFDVKD. The CDR3 contains 15 residues. The CDR3 loop is CATSEPGTNTGELFF. The DNA of the CDR3 is TGTGCCACCAGTGAGCCCGGGACGAACACCGGGGAGCTGTTTTTT.

The chain links TRBV14 to TRBJ1-6; D possibly corresponds to TRBD1 (6 bases). This CDR3 is 14 amino acids long. Trimming removed 6 bases from V and 10 bases from J, with 16 bases in between. Per germline, CDR1 SGHDN and CDR2 FVKESK. CDR3 region: CASRSQGSLSPLHF. CDR3 bases: TGTGCCAGCAGATCACAGGGATCTCTATCACCCCTCCACTTT.

The chain has TRBV10-2 and TRBJ2-7; either TRBD1 or TRBD2 may supply D (6 bases each). From germline, CDR1 is WSHSY and CDR2 SAAADI. This CDR3 is built from 14 residues. The V and J ends lost 8 bases and 3 bases respectively, with 17 bases between them. CDR3 sequence: CASAVQGGDYEQYF. CDR3 nucleotide sequence: TGCGCCAGCGCTGTACAGGGAGGTGACTACGAGCAGTACTTC.

V gene TRBV2 combines with J gene TRBJ2-3, with TRBD2 identical over 9 bases. V dropped 1 base and J dropped 2; count of bases not matched to a gene: 1. This CDR3 region has 15 residues. Germline CDR1 and CDR2: SNHLY and FYNNEI. CDR3 sequence reads: CASSEGGGVTDTQYF. DNA of the CDR3: TGTGCCAGCAGTGAAGGCGGGGGGGTCACAGATACGCAGTATTTT.

The chain combines TRBV6-6 with TRBJ2-6; 8 nucleotides match TRBD1. CDR1 and CDR2 from the germline V gene are MNHNY and SVGAGI (reference sequence). Trimming cost V 5 bases and J 0 bases; bases outside gene matches: 3. The CDR3 is made up of 16 amino acids. Here the CDR3 reads CASSQQGGSGANVLTF. For the CDR3, the DNA is TGTGCCAGCAGTCAACAGGGGGGCTCTGGGGCCAACGTCCTGACTTTC.

In its sample, this clone was seen a few times. The J gene is TRBJ2-1, the V gene TRBV5-1; D might be TRBD1 or TRBD2, each matching 5 bases. Germline-derived CDR1 and CDR2 are SGHRS and YFSETQ. This CDR3 has 14 residues. V was trimmed by 1 base and J by 5 bases, leaving 10 bases between them. This chain's CDR3 is CASSLRGADNEQFF. In DNA form, the CDR3 reads TGCGCCAGCAGCTTGAGGGGAGCGGACAATGAGCAGTTCTTC.

This clone was seen more than once but under ten times. The chain recombines TRBV28 with TRBJ2-1, with 11 bases fitting TRBD1. The V and J ends lost 7 bases and 7 bases, in that order; junction bases with no gene match: 9. This CDR3 is built from 15 residues. The germline CDR1 and CDR2 sequences are MDHEN and SYDVKM. The CDR3 bases are TGTGCCAGCATTCCGGGACAGGGGGTGGGAAATGAGCAGTTCTTC. Protein product: CASIPGQGVGNEQFF.

The CDR3 nucleotides are TGCGCCAGCAGCCAGCAGGACAGGGGAAACACCATATATTTT. It codes for CASSQQDRGNTIYF. V is TRBV4-1 and J is TRBJ1-3, with 7 bases fitting TRBD1. The CDR3 contains 14 residues. V gave up 3 bases and J gave up 4 bases; unmatched junction bases: 3. Per germline, CDR1 MGHRA and CDR2 YSYEKL.

V usage is TRBV7-9 and J usage is TRBJ1-5, with unresolved D. Trimming removed 1 base from V and 5 bases from J, with 6 bases in between. Germline CDR1 is SEHNR and CDR2 is FQNEAQ (reference sequence). CDR3 length: 13 residues. The CDR3 loop is CASSLVADQPQHF. For the CDR3, the DNA is TGTGCCAGCAGCTTAGTTGCTGATCAGCCCCAGCATTTT.